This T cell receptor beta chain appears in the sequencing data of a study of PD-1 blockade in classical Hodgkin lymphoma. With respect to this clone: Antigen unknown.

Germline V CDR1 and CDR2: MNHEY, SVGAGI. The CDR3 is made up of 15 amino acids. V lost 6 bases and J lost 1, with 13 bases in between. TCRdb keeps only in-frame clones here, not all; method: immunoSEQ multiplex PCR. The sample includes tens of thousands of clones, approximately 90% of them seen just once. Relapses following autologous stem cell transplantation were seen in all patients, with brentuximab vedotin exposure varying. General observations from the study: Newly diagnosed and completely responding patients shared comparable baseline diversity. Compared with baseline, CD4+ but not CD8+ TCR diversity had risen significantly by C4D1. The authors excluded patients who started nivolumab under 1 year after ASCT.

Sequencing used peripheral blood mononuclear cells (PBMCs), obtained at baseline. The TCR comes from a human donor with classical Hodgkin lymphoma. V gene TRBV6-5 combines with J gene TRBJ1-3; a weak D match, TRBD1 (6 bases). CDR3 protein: CASSPGTRSGNTIYF. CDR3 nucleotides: TGTGCCAGCAGCCCCGGGACACGGTCTGGAAACACCATATATTTT.